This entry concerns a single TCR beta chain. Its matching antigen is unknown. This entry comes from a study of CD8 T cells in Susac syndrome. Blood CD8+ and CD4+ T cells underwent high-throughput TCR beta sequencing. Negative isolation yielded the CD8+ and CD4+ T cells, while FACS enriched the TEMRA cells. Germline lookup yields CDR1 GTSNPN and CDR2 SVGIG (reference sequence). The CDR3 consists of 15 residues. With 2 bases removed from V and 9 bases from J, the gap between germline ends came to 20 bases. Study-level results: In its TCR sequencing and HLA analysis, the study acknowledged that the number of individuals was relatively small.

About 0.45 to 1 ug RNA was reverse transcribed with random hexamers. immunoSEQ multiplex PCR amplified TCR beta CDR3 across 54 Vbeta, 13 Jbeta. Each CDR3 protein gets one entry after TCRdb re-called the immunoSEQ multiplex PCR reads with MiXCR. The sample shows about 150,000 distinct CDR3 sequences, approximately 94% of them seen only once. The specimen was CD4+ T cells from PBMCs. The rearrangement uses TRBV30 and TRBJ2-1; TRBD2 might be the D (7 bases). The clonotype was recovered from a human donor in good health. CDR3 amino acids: CAWSSKGEGRSEQFF. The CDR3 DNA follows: TGTGCCTGGAGTAGTAAGGGGGAGGGCCGGAGTGAGCAGTTCTTC.